By frequency, the clone carrying this T cell receptor beta chain registers medium-sized. What it binds is unknown. The read stops 3 residues short of the end of the CDR3; the missing end is completed from the germline J gene. These data are taken from a study of T cells in women clearing cervical HPV infection. Germline V gene data show CDR1 as SGHRS and CDR2 as YFSETQ. CDR3 size: 18 residues. V was clipped by 2 bases and J by 0 bases, with 21 bases between them. Study results and caveats: Unknown T-cell numbers per sample may underlie the richness differences. Cases carried less TRBV6-7 than controls: about 0.1% versus 0.15%.

Average input was 1200 ng genomic DNA for immunoSEQ TCR beta CDR3 amplification. The table came from immunoSEQ multiplex PCR; TCRdb's copy has only in-frame clones and leaves some out. Recorded for this sample: about 22,000 clones. The chain recombines TRBV5-1 with TRBJ2-7; perhaps TRBD1 as D (5 bases). Sample: blood buffy coat. The source of this sequence is a woman between 18 and 75 years old with a cervical HPV16 infection that either progressed to CIN3+ or cleared (not recorded which). Partial CDR3 DNA: TGCGCCAGCAGCTTCTCTCCGGACGGCCTTCAGGGCTCCTACGAG. Its protein product is CASSFSPDGLQGSYE. The complete CDR3 protein is CASSFSPDGLQGSYEQYF.